The sequence of this TCR beta chain was determined in a study of CD8 T cells in ankylosing spondylitis (dated by TCRdb to 2016 to 2017). With respect to the entire study: The study profiled T cell receptor beta repertoires in healthy donors and ankylosing spondylitis patients to find disease-linked TCR variants. In total, the full study cohort was made up of nearly 110 healthy donors and 25 ankylosing spondylitis patients. Peripheral blood was sampled, and synovial fluid was also collected from ankylosing spondylitis patients.

The instrument given in TCRdb is Illumina HiSeq 2500. TCR beta libraries were prepared by quantitative 5'-RACE with molecular barcodes. The authors' analysis ran thus. To identify disease-linked TCR variants, a new computational method was used, one built on a probabilistic model of VDJ rearrangement. Through fastp at Q25 and MiXCR, TCRdb rebuilt clones from the public reads, retaining in-frame beta chains. Duplicate CDR3 protein sequences are folded into a single record with the most common DNA and genes. These V and J calls derive from TCRdb rather than the authors' analysis. The sample table shows under 300,000 distinct CDR3 sequences, and 18% are seen once. The ten largest clones add up to roughly 34% of the sample. With regard to this clonotype: The target of this receptor is not known. Base qualities are missing; no much larger clone stands one base away.

V is pared back by 2 bases and J by 3 bases, with 8 bases lying between the germline termini. According to the germline V gene, CDR1 reads SNHLY and CDR2 reads FYNNEI. Reading from cysteine to phenylalanine, the CDR3 counts 13 amino acids. CDR3 DNA is the only sequence kept; it has 39 bases, read in frame from the first base. Summary of the overall study and its limitations: The disease-linked clones had a CD8+ phenotype and were found at relatively low frequencies in peripheral blood. A TCR beta motif made up of several highly homologous amino acid variants appeared to be characteristic of blood from ankylosing spondylitis patients. The disease-linked clones were reported to be significantly enriched in matched synovial fluid samples from ankylosing spondylitis patients. Some motif variants were previously reported in synovial fluid and blood of reactive arthritis patients, suggesting common disease-initiation mechanisms.

The source material was blood, either unsorted or a sorted T cell fraction (not recorded which). The origin of this receptor is a male donor with ankylosing spondylitis or in good health (not recorded which). Recombination joined TRBV2 with TRBJ2-7, with no reliable assignment of the D segment. The DNA is as follows: TGTGCCAGCAGTGAATCACGAGTCTACGAGCAGTACTTC. It is translated as CASSESRVYEQYF.